This TCR beta chain was sequenced in a study of blood T cell repertoires in COVID-19. Background on the study: T cells, B-cell-depleted T cells, or PBMCs supplied cDNA or gDNA.

The table came from immunoSEQ multiplex PCR; TCRdb's copy has only in-frame clones and leaves some out. Of under 75,000 clones listed, 89% are singletons. The clonotype originates from a man in his fifties with active COVID-19. Sequencing was carried out using peripheral blood.

The CDR3 sequence is CASSSASAGGDTEAFF. DNA for the CDR3: TGTGCCAGCAGCTCTGCCTCAGCAGGGGGAGACACTGAAGCTTTCTTT. V usage is TRBV5-6 and J usage is TRBJ1-1, with 7 bases fitting TRBD1. Trimming at V came to 3 bases and at J to 3 bases, leaving 11 bases not matched to a gene. The germline CDR1 and CDR2 sequences are SGHDT and YYEEEE. The CDR3 runs 16 residues.